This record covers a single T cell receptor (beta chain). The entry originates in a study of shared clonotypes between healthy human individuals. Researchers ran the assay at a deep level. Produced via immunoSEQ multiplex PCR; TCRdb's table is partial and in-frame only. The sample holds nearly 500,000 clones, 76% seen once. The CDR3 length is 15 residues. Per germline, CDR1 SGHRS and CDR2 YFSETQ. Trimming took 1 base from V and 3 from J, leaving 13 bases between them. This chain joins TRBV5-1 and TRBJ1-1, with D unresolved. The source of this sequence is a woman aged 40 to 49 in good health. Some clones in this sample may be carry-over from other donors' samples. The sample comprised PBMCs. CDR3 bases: TGCGCCAGCAGCTTGAATCCGGGTGGGGACACTGAAGCTTTCTTT. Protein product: CASSLNPGGDTEAFF. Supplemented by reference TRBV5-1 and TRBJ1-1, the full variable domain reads KAGVTQTPRYLIKTRGQQVTLSCSPISGHRSVSWYQQTPGQGLQFLFEYFSETQRNKGNFPGRFSGRQFSNSRSEMNVSTLELGDSALYLCASSLNPGGDTEAFFGQGTRLTVV.